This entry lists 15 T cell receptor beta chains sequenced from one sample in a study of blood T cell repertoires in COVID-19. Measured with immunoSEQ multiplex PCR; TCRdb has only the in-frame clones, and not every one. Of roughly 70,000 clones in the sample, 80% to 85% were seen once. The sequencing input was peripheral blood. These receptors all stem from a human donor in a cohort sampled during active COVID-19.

The CDR3 coding sequence is TGCAGTGCTAGTCTCTACGGGACAGGCGATTACCTCTCTGGAAACACCATATATTTT. Translated: CSASLYGTGDYLSGNTIYF. The J gene is TRBJ1-3, the V gene TRBV20-1; 8 bases line up with TRBD1. The CDR3 sequence is 19 residues long. The germline V gene has CDR1 DFQATT and CDR2 SNEGSKA (reference sequence). Losses at the gene ends were 3 bases for V and 0 bases for J; bases not matched to a gene: 16.

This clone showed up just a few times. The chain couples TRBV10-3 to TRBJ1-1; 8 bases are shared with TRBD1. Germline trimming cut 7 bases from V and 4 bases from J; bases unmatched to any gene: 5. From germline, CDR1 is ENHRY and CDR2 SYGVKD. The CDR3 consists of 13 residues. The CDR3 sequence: CAIKGTGSTEAFF. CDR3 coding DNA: TGTGCCATCAAGGGGACAGGCTCCACTGAAGCTTTCTTT.

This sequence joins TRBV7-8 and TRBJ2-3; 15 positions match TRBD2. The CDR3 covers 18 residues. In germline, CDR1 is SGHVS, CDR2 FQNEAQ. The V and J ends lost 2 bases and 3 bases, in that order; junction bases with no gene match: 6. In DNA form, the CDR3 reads TGTGCCAGCAGCTTATTGGGACTAGCGGGGGGTCTTACAGATACGCAGTATTTT. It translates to CASSLLGLAGGLTDTQYF.

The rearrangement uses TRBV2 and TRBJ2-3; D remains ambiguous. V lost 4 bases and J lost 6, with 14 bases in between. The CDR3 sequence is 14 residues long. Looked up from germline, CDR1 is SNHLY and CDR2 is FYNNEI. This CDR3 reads CASSVSTSTDTQYF. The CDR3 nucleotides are TGTGCCAGCAGTGTCTCGACTTCTACGGATACGCAGTATTTT. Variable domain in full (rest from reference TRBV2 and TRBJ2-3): EPEVTQTPSHQVTQMGQEVILRCVPISNHLYFYWYRQILGQKVEFLVSFYNNEISEKSEIFDDQFSVERPDGSNFTLKIRSTKLEDSAMYFCASSVSTSTDTQYFGPGTRLTVL.

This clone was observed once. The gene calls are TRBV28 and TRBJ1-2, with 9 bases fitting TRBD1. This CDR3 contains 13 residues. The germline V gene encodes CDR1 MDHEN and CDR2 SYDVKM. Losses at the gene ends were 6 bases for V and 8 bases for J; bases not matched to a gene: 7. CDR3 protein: CASSRTGAPGYTF. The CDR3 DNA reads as TGTGCCAGCAGCCGGACAGGGGCCCCCGGCTACACCTTC.

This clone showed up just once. CDR3 nucleotide sequence: TGCGCCAGCAGGCCGGATAGGGGCGAGCAGTACTTC. As protein: CASRPDRGEQYF. This sequence joins TRBV5-1 and TRBJ2-7; D may be TRBD1 (5 bases). The germline CDR1 and CDR2 sequences are SGHRS and YFSETQ. Trimming took 5 bases from V and 6 from J, leaving 12 bases between them. CDR3 length: 12 residues.

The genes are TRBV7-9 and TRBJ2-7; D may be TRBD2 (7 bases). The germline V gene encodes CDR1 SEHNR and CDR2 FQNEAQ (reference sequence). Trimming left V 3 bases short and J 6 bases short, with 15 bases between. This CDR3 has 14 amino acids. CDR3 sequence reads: CASSFGGGLPEQYF. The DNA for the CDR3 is TGTGCCAGCAGCTTTGGGGGGGGGCTCCCCGAGCAGTACTTC.

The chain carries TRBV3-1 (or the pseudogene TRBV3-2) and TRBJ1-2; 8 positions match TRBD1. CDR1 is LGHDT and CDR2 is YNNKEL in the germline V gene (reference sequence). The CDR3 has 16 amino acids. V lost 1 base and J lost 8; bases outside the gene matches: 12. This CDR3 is CASSQAPDRGRRGYTF. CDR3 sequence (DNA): TGTGCCAGCAGCCAAGCCCCCGACAGGGGTCGCCGAGGCTACACCTTC.

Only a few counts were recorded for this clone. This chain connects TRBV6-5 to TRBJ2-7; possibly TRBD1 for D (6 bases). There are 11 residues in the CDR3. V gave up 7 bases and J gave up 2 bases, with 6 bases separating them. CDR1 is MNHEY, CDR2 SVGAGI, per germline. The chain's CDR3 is CASNRAYEQYF. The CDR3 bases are TGTGCCAGCAACAGGGCCTACGAGCAGTACTTC.

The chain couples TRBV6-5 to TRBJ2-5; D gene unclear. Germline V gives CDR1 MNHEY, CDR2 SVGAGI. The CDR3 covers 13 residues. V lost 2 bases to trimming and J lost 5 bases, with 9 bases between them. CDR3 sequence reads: CASSYVPRETQYF. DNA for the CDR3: TGTGCCAGCAGTTACGTGCCGCGGGAGACCCAGTACTTC.

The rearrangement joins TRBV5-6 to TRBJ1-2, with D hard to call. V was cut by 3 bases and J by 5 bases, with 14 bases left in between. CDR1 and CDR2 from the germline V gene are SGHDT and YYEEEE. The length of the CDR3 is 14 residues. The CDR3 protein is CASSWVGEEYGYTF. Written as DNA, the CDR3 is TGTGCCAGCAGCTGGGTTGGGGAGGAATATGGCTACACCTTC. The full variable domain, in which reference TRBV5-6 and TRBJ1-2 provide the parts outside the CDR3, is DAGVTQSPTHLIKTRGQQVTLRCSPKSGHDTVSWYQQALGQGPQFIFQYYEEEERQRGNFPDRFSGHQFPNYSSELNVNALLLGDSALYLCASSWVGEEYGYTFGSGTRLTVV.

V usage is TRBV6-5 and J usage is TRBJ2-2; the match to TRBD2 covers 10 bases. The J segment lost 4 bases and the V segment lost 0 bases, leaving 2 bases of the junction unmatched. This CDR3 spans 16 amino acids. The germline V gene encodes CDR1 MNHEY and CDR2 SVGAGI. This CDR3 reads CASSYSIAGGTGELFF. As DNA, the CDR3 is TGTGCCAGCAGTTACTCCATAGCGGGGGGCACCGGGGAGCTGTTTTTT.

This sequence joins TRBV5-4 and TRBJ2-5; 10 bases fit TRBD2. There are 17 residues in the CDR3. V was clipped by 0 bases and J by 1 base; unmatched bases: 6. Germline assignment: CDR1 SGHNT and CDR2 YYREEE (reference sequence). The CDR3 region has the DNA TGTGCCAGCAGCTTGGTAGTATCTAGCGGGGGCCAAGAGACCCAGTACTTC. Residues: CASSLVVSSGGQETQYF. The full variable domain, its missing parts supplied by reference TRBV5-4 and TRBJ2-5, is ETGVTQSPTHLIKTRGQQVTLRCSSQSGHNTVSWYQQALGQGPQFIFQYYREEENGRGNFPPRFSGLQFPNYSSELNVNALELDDSALYLCASSLVVSSGGQETQYFGPGTRLLVL.

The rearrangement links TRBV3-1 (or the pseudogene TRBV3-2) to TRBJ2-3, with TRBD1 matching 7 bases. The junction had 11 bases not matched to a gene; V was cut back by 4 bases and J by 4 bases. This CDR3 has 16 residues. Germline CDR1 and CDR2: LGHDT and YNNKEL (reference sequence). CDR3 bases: TGTGCCAGCAGCCGGGGACAGTTCCCGGCATCAGATACGCAGTATTTT. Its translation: CASSRGQFPASDTQYF.

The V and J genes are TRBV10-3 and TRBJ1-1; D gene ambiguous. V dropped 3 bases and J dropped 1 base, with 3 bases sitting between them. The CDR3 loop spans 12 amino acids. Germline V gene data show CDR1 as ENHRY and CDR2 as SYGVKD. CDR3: CAISDWNTEAFF. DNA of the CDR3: TGTGCCATCAGTGACTGGAACACTGAAGCTTTCTTT.